The 14 T cell receptor beta chains below come from one sample, sequenced in a study of T-cell reconstitution after alpha-beta-depleted transplantation in children. Unique molecular identifiers tagged the TCRbeta library. TCRdb reprocessed the PCR reads with MiXCR, giving one entry per CDR3 protein. In the table there are hundreds of thousands of distinct CDR3 sequences, 15% to 20% of which are singletons. The specimen comprised PBMCs from the stem cell graft donor, sampled from the stem cell graft. The receptors stem from a human donor who donated a stem cell graft to a child with acute myeloid leukemia.

This clonotype has at least ten counts. The chain couples TRBV29-1 to TRBJ1-2, with 9 bases that match TRBD1. Per the germline V gene, CDR1 is SQVTM and CDR2 is ANQGSEA. The J segment lost 2 bases and the V segment lost 6 bases, leaving 4 bases of the junction unmatched. There are 13 residues in the CDR3. CDR3 sequence reads: CSVPDRGNYGYTF. In DNA form, the CDR3 reads TGCAGCGTCCCCGACAGGGGGAACTATGGCTACACCTTC.

This clonotype was counted at least ten times. V is TRBV6-5 and J is TRBJ1-5; D ambiguous. The CDR3 is 17 residues long. Germline V gives CDR1 MNHEY, CDR2 SVGAGI. The V end lost 2 bases, the J end lost 1 base, and 15 bases lay between the germline ends. CDR3 sequence reads: CASSYRRGMSSNQPQHF. CDR3 nucleotides: TGTGCCAGCAGTTACCGGAGAGGGATGTCAAGCAATCAGCCCCAGCATTTT.

A few counts support this clonotype. The DNA of the CDR3 is TGCGCCAGCAGCCGACGTATTGACACCGACAGCTATGGCTACACCTTC. Translating it yields CASSRRIDTDSYGYTF. This chain joins TRBV4-3 and TRBJ1-2, with D possibly TRBD1 on 5 matching bases. This CDR3 region has 16 residues. The V gene lost 4 bases and the J gene lost 4 bases, with 19 bases spanning the gap. Germline V lookup: CDR1 LGHNA, CDR2 YSLEER.

This clonotype was counted many times. The gene calls are TRBV20-1 and TRBJ2-1; D may be TRBD2 (6 bases). The ends were cut back, 1 base at V and 2 bases at J, with 12 bases in the middle. CDR3 length: 15 residues. Germline V gene sequence: CDR1 DFQATT, CDR2 SNEGSKA (reference sequence). CDR3 nucleotide sequence: TGCAGTGCTAGAGCCCTGGGGGGACCCTACAATGAGCAGTTCTTC. Translation: CSARALGGPYNEQFF.

The chain is built from TRBV12-5 and TRBJ1-2, with a possible D match to TRBD1 (5 bases). The V and J ends lost 0 bases and 7 bases respectively, with 9 bases between them. Germline V lookup: CDR1 LGHNT, CDR2 FRNRAP. The length of the CDR3 is 13 residues. The CDR3 is CASGLVAGSGYTF. Here the CDR3 DNA reads TGTGCTAGTGGTTTGGTGGCAGGGAGTGGCTACACCTTC.

There are many counts of this clonotype. The V gene is TRBV5-1, the J gene TRBJ2-5; D is unresolved. Germline loops: CDR1 SGHRS, CDR2 YFSETQ. V lost 5 bases and J lost 2, with 10 bases in between. This CDR3 region has 13 residues. Written as DNA, the CDR3 is TGCGCCAGCAGGACGAACGCACAAGAGACCCAGTACTTC. It encodes CASRTNAQETQYF.

The chain links TRBV30 to TRBJ1-1, with 8 positions matching TRBD1. The V and J ends lost 2 bases and 6 bases, in that order; junction bases with no gene match: 8. The CDR3 loop spans 14 amino acids. Germline-derived CDR1 and CDR2 are GTSNPN and SVGIG (reference sequence). CDR3 coding DNA: TGTGCCTGGAGTCATGGACAGGGTATGCCTGAAGCTTTCTTT. Amino acid sequence: CAWSHGQGMPEAFF.

Many counts were recorded for this clonotype. In DNA, the CDR3 is TGCAGTGCTAATTGGGGCACTGAAGCTTTCTTT. Its protein is CSANWGTEAFF. This sequence joins TRBV20-1 and TRBJ1-1; no definite D call. CDR1 DFQATT and CDR2 SNEGSKA come from the germline V gene (reference sequence). CDR3 length: 11 amino acids. Between the trimmed V and J ends, which lost 4 bases and 4 bases, there was a span of 7 bases.

This clonotype was found many times. The chain recombines TRBV20-1 with TRBJ2-1; 9 positions agree with TRBD2. CDR3 length: 13 amino acids. J was trimmed by 9 bases and V by 5 bases; bases with no gene match: 8. Per the germline V gene, CDR1 is DFQATT and CDR2 is SNEGSKA (reference sequence). CDR3 nucleotides: TGCAGTGCTGGGGCGGGGGGGCAGGGTGAGCAGTTCTTC. Translated: CSAGAGGQGEQFF.

Ten or more counts support this clonotype. The J gene is TRBJ1-5, the V gene TRBV20-1; maybe TRBD1 (5 bases). Looked up from germline, CDR1 is DFQATT and CDR2 is SNEGSKA (reference sequence). V gave up 5 bases and J gave up 4 bases, with 9 bases separating them. This CDR3 is 12 amino acids long. This CDR3 reads CSAVEGNQPQHF. The CDR3 DNA follows: TGCAGTGCTGTCGAGGGGAATCAGCCCCAGCATTTT.

The genes are TRBV11-2 and TRBJ2-7; no firm D call. The CDR3 runs 13 residues. V was trimmed by 4 bases and J by 5 bases, leaving 12 bases between them. The V gene's germline CDR1 is SGHAT and CDR2 FQNNGV. The CDR3 here is CASSSPMADEQYF. In DNA form, the CDR3 reads TGTGCCAGCAGCTCACCAATGGCTGACGAGCAGTACTTC. Full variable domain (remainder filled in from reference TRBV11-2 and TRBJ2-7): EAGVAQSPRYKIIEKRQSVAFWCNPISGHATLYWYQQILGQGPKLLIQFQNNGVVDDSQLPKDRFSAERLKGVDSTLKIQPAKLEDSAVYLCASSSPMADEQYFGPGTRLTVT.

This clonotype has at least ten counts. The CDR3 nucleotides read TGCAGCGTTGAAGATCCCGGCAGACCAGATACGCAGTATTTT. It specifies CSVEDPGRPDTQYF. The chain has TRBV29-1 and TRBJ2-3; D call uncertain. The V end lost 0 bases, the J end lost 4 bases, and 11 bases lay between the germline ends. Germline CDR1 and CDR2: SQVTM and ANQGSEA. The CDR3 is made up of 14 amino acids.

This clonotype was counted at least ten times. The rearrangement joins TRBV20-1 to TRBJ2-3; D possibly corresponds to TRBD2 (6 bases). The CDR3 is made up of 15 amino acids. Trimming took 3 bases from V and 1 from J, leaving 14 bases between them. Germline loops: CDR1 DFQATT, CDR2 SNEGSKA (reference sequence). The CDR3: CSARDYHSGTDTQYF. For the CDR3, the DNA is TGCAGTGCTAGGGACTACCATTCAGGCACAGATACGCAGTATTTT.

The CDR3 sequence: CASSDLSDRGHEQFF. The CDR3 nucleotides are TGTGCCAGCAGTGACCTCTCGGACAGGGGCCATGAGCAGTTCTTC. This chain joins TRBV25-1 and TRBJ2-1; 9 bases line up with TRBD1. The length of the CDR3 is 15 residues. The V gene's germline CDR1 is MGHDK and CDR2 SYGVNS. Germline trimming cut 3 bases from V and 8 bases from J; bases unmatched to any gene: 8.